Presented here are 16 T cell receptor beta chains from one specimen sequenced in a study of cytomegalovirus exposure and HLA in healthy donors (dated by TCRdb to 2017 to 2019). The library came from the immunoSEQ multiplex PCR assay. For the multiplex PCR, a mixture combining 60 forward primers for TCR Vbeta segments and 13 reverse primers for TCR Jbeta segments was used. The immuneACCESS repertoire file appears here via TCRdb, limited to in-frame rearrangements. These files lack a portion of the clones; in checked studies, under half of the deficit traces to unresolved V genes, and the cause of the others is not known. Present in this sample are under 130,000 clones, about 15% of which were seen just once. Of the sample, around 0.83% is held by the ten largest clones. Material for sequencing was PBMCs. Every receptor here comes from a female donor in good health and CMV-seronegative.

This clone was counted a few times. V and J are TRBV19 and TRBJ1-2, with 7 nucleotides matching TRBD1. Germline V gene lookup returns CDR1 LNHDA and CDR2 SQIVND (reference sequence). There are 12 residues in the CDR3. Trimming took 8 bases from V and 8 from J; bases not matched to a gene: 8. The CDR3 protein is CASGQDPGGYTF. CDR3 bases: TGTGCCAGTGGACAGGACCCGGGGGGCTACACCTTC.

Only a few counts were recorded for this clone. This chain links TRBV5-6 with TRBJ2-7; D possibly corresponds to TRBD1 (6 bases). CDR3 size: 17 residues. The germline V gene has CDR1 SGHDT and CDR2 YYEEEE. Trimming shortened V by 4 bases and J by 2 bases, and 22 bases separated the two germline ends. The CDR3 DNA sequence: TGTGCCAGCAGCCTCCCGGGATCCTGGACAGAAACCTACGAGCAGTACTTC. This translates into CASSLPGSWTETYEQYF.

This rearrangement joins TRBV4-2 to TRBJ1-4; 7 bases line up with TRBD1. With V trimmed by 4 bases and J by 7 bases, 12 bases remained unmatched. Per the germline V gene, CDR1 is LGHNA and CDR2 is YNFKEQ. This CDR3 comprises 16 residues. CDR3 nucleotide sequence: TGTGCCAGCAGCCCTTCCGGGCGGCAGGGGGGTGAAAAACTGTTTTTT. It specifies CASSPSGRQGGEKLFF.

The rearrangement joins TRBV7-2 to TRBJ1-2, with 7 bases matching TRBD1. Germline V gene data show CDR1 as SGHTA and CDR2 as FQGNSA. This CDR3 is 14 amino acids long. The V gene end was trimmed by 5 bases and the J gene end by 4 bases; junction bases not matched to a gene: 7. The CDR3 DNA is TGTGCCAGCAGCGGGGGACAGATGGGCTATGGCTACACCTTC. Translating gives CASSGGQMGYGYTF.

This clone turned up a few times. The genes are TRBV15 and TRBJ1-5, with unresolved D. CDR3 length equals 15 residues. CDR1 and CDR2 from the germline V gene are LNHNV and YYDKDF (reference sequence). Deletions cut 1 base from V and 4 bases from J, with 11 bases between. CDR3 in DNA: TGTGCCACCAGCAGAGTGGAGGAGGCTAATCAGCCCCAGCATTTT. Its protein is CATSRVEEANQPQHF.

This clone showed up just a few times. The same CDR3 also results from other DNA sequences found in this sample. The genes are TRBV5-1 and TRBJ1-4; D perhaps matches TRBD1 (6 bases). V lost 2 bases to trimming and J lost 1 base, with 6 bases between them. This CDR3 has 14 amino acids. Germline V lookup: CDR1 SGHRS, CDR2 YFSETQ. The CDR3 region is CASSLGGTNEKLFF. The CDR3, as DNA: TGCGCCAGCAGCTTAGGGGGAACTAATGAAAAACTGTTTTTT.

V and J are TRBV18 and TRBJ1-4, with D perhaps TRBD1 (5 bases). CDR3 length equals 16 residues. Trimming cost V 4 bases and J 0 bases, with 12 bases left between them. CDR1 and CDR2 (germline): KGHSH, LQKENI. The CDR3 DNA reads as TGTGCCAGCTCACTATACGAACAGGCAACTAATGAAAAACTGTTTTTT. Translating gives CASSLYEQATNEKLFF.

This clone was seen a handful of times. The chain recombines TRBV19 with TRBJ1-3; TRBD1 agrees at 7 bases. This CDR3 has 21 residues. The germline gives CDR1 LNHDA, CDR2 SQIVND (reference sequence). V lost 9 bases and J lost 0; bases outside the gene matches: 26. The CDR3 loop is CASTETDRTGLIRASGNTIYF. For the CDR3, the DNA is TGTGCCAGCACCGAAACGGACCGGACAGGACTAATCCGGGCCTCTGGAAACACCATATATTTT.

By its share, this clone is medium-sized. Other DNA sequences from this sample encode an identical CDR3 as well. The chain recombines TRBV5-1 with TRBJ2-7, with 7 bases lining up with TRBD1. Germline V gene sequence: CDR1 SGHRS, CDR2 YFSETQ. CDR3 size: 15 residues. J gave up 0 bases and V 4 bases, and 7 bases lay outside the gene matches. CDR3 residues: CASSITGASSYEQYF. In DNA, the CDR3 is TGCGCCAGCAGCATAACAGGGGCCTCCTCCTACGAGCAGTACTTC.

The J gene is TRBJ1-4, the V gene TRBV7-9; D ambiguous. Trimming left V 1 base short and J 5 bases short, with 11 bases between. The CDR3 consists of 15 residues. Looked up from germline, CDR1 is SEHNR and CDR2 is FQNEAQ (reference sequence). The CDR3 bases are TGTGCCAGCAGCTTAGACGGGGTCCGAAATGAAAAACTGTTTTTT. It translates to CASSLDGVRNEKLFF.

The rearrangement links TRBV4-1 to TRBJ2-7, with a weak D call TRBD1 (5 bases). The length of the CDR3 is 16 residues. The ends were cut back, 0 bases at V and 3 bases at J, with 15 bases in the middle. Germline assignment: CDR1 MGHRA and CDR2 YSYEKL. This chain's CDR3 is CASSQEIQVQGYEQYF. In nucleotides, the CDR3 is TGCGCCAGCAGCCAAGAAATTCAGGTTCAGGGCTACGAGCAGTACTTC.

This clone has only a few counts. The chain recombines TRBV4-1 with TRBJ1-1; D might be TRBD1 (5 bases). CDR1 MGHRA and CDR2 YSYEKL come from the germline V gene. This CDR3 is built from 15 residues. The V end was cut by 3 bases, the J end by 5 bases, with 16 bases between. The CDR3, as DNA: TGCGCCAGCAGCCACCTATACGTCAGGGCAACTGAAGCTTTCTTT. This codes for CASSHLYVRATEAFF.

This rearrangement joins TRBV5-1 to TRBJ2-7; 9 nucleotides match TRBD2. Germline V lookup: CDR1 SGHRS, CDR2 YFSETQ. With 0 bases clipped from V and 2 bases from J, the junction kept 3 bases outside the gene matches. CDR3 size: 15 residues. The CDR3 sequence: CASSLAPSGTYEQYF. CDR3 DNA: TGCGCCAGCAGCTTGGCCCCTAGCGGGACCTACGAGCAGTACTTC.

This clone was picked up a small number of times. The rearrangement uses TRBV6-5 and TRBJ1-6, with 9 bases matching TRBD1. J gave up 10 bases and V 6 bases, and 10 bases lay outside the gene matches. CDR1 is MNHEY, CDR2 SVGAGI, per germline. This CDR3 is 15 amino acids long. CDR3 coding DNA: TGTGCCAGCAGGTCCGGGACAGGGTTAACATCACCCCTCCACTTT. This gives the protein CASRSGTGLTSPLHF.

V usage is TRBV19 and J usage is TRBJ1-1, with 8 positions matching TRBD1. The V segment lost 3 bases and the J segment 3 bases; nucleotides outside the gene matches: 9. Germline assignment: CDR1 LNHDA and CDR2 SQIVND (reference sequence). The CDR3 extends over 16 amino acids. For the CDR3, the DNA is TGTGCCAGTAGTATCAGGGGGCGCACTCGTTACACTGAAGCTTTCTTT. Its protein product is CASSIRGRTRYTEAFF.

A few counts support this clone. CDR3 residues: CASSSGTGNQPQHF. The CDR3 bases are TGTGCCAGCAGTTCCGGGACAGGAAATCAGCCCCAGCATTTT. The chain combines TRBV28 with TRBJ1-5, with TRBD1 matching 8 bases. The V segment lost 4 bases and the J segment 4 bases; nucleotides outside the gene matches: 3. The CDR3 is 14 amino acids. Per germline, CDR1 MDHEN and CDR2 SYDVKM.